This is a list of T cell receptor beta chains from one sample in a study of shared clonotypes between healthy human individuals. Produced via immunoSEQ multiplex PCR; TCRdb's table is partial and in-frame only. Of about 460,000 clones listed, roughly four fifths are singletons. Material: PBMCs. These receptors were collected from a woman in her thirties or forties in good health. Some clones in this sample may be carry-over from other donors' samples. Each CDR3 is given with its conserved first and last residue. The order of the fields is V gene, D gene, clone size, J gene, CDR3 length, CDR3 DNA, CDR3 protein. A D gene is named only where the DNA matches it firmly. The size field is filled for only some rows; it gives once, few, many or a size class.

TRBV28,TRBD1,-,TRBJ1-1,16,TGTGCCAGCAGTTTCCCTTGGACAGGGGGAGAGACTGAAGCTTTCTTT,CASSFPWTGGETEAFF
TRBV28,-,-,TRBJ1-2,13,TGTGCCAGCAGGTCTCAGGGCGAGGAGGGCTACACCTTC,CASRSQGEEGYTF
TRBV7-3,TRBD1,once,TRBJ2-7,15,TGTGCCAGCAGCCCCCATGGGACAGGGGTGGCCGAGCAGTACTTC,CASSPHGTGVAEQYF
TRBV5-1,-,once,TRBJ2-5,14,TGCGCCAGCAGCTTTAGACAGGTTGGGGAGACCCAGTACTTC,CASSFRQVGETQYF
TRBV2,-,-,TRBJ2-3,11,TGTGCCAGCTCCATGACATTTCAGGGGTATTTT,CASSMTFQGYF
TRBV11-2,-,-,TRBJ1-4,15,TGTGCCAGCAGCTCCGACAGGCACGCTAATGAAAAACTGTTTTTT,CASSSDRHANEKLFF
TRBV7-2,-,-,TRBJ1-1,14,TGTGCCAGCAGCTTAACCAGGGGCGGGACTGAAGCTTTCTTT,CASSLTRGGTEAFF
TRBV4-1,TRBD1,-,TRBJ2-7,14,TGCGCCAGCAGCCTTGGGACAGGGGTGTACGAGCAGTACTTC,CASSLGTGVYEQYF
TRBV9,-,-,TRBJ2-2,15,TGTGCCAGCAGCTCCCAGGGGGGCCTTACGGGGGAGCTGTTTTTT,CASSSQGGLTGELFF
TRBV5-1,TRBD1,-,TRBJ1-5,14,TGCGCCAGCAGCTTGGGACAGGGGGACCAGCCCCAGCATTTT,CASSLGQGDQPQHF
TRBV6-6,TRBD1,-,TRBJ2-3,14,TGTGCCAGCAGGACAGGGATAATCACAGATACGCAGTATTTT,CASRTGIITDTQYF
TRBV4-2,-,-,TRBJ2-7,16,TGTGCCAGCAGCCAAGTGGAGGGACAGAGAGGGTACGAGCAGTACTTC,CASSQVEGQRGYEQYF
TRBV6-5,TRBD1,-,TRBJ1-1,15,TGTGCCAGCAGTTACTCCGGACAGGGATTCTCTGAAGCTTTCTTT,CASSYSGQGFSEAFF
TRBV5-1,-,-,TRBJ2-3,14,TGCGCCAGCCGACCAGGGGTTGGCACAGATACGCAGTATTTT,CASRPGVGTDTQYF
TRBV30,-,-,TRBJ2-1,11,TGTGCCTGGACGAATAACAATGAGCAGTTCTTC,CAWTNNNEQFF
TRBV10-1,TRBD1,-,TRBJ2-7,14,TGCGCCAGCAGTGACGGGACAGGCCCATACGAGCAGTACTTC,CASSDGTGPYEQYF
TRBV27,-,-,TRBJ2-7,14,TGTGCCAGCAGTTTAAGGCACAACTCCTACGAGCAGTACTTC,CASSLRHNSYEQYF
TRBV5-1,-,-,TRBJ1-2,14,TGCGCCAGCACCAGGGAGGGGTTAGCGAATGGCTACACCTTC,CASTREGLANGYTF
TRBV5-6,-,-,TRBJ2-7,13,TGTGCCAGCACCTCAGGACGAGGTTACGAGCAGTACTTC,CASTSGRGYEQYF
TRBV10-2,-,once,TRBJ1-2,13,TGCGCCAGCAGCCCCACAGGGTTCTATGGCTACACCTTC,CASSPTGFYGYTF
TRBV18,-,-,TRBJ1-4,14,TGTGCCAGCTCACCCCAGGACGGTAATGAAAAACTGTTTTTT,CASSPQDGNEKLFF
TRBV19,TRBD1,-,TRBJ1-1,14,TGTGCCAGTAGGACAGGGTTCGGGAACACTGAAGCTTTCTTT,CASRTGFGNTEAFF
TRBV18,-,once,TRBJ2-5,13,TGTGCCAGCTCACCACAGGGATATGAGACCCAGTACTTC,CASSPQGYETQYF
TRBV7-8,TRBD1,few,TRBJ1-1,14,TGTGCCAGCAGCTTGGGGGAGAAGGGGGCGTGGGCTTTCTTT,CASSLGEKGAWAFF
TRBV5-1,TRBD2,many,TRBJ2-7,15,TGCGCCAGCAGCGTCCAGCGGGAGGGCCCCTACGAGCAGTACTTC,CASSVQREGPYEQYF
TRBV14,-,-,TRBJ2-7,15,TGTGCCAGCAGCCCCCTGGACAGCGGTGCCTACGAGCAGTACTTC,CASSPLDSGAYEQYF
TRBV7-9,-,-,TRBJ2-3,18,TGTGCCAGCAACCAACCCTCGATCCCGGGACTCACCACAGATACGCAGTATTTT,CASNQPSIPGLTTDTQYF
TRBV6-5,-,few,TRBJ1-1,15,TGTGCCAGCAGTTACTCCACAAGTGGGGACACTGAAGCTTTCTTT,CASSYSTSGDTEAFF
TRBV4-2,-,-,TRBJ2-1,17,TGTGCCAGCAGCCAAAGGGAATCTAGTCCGACCTACAATGAGCAGTTCTTC,CASSQRESSPTYNEQFF
TRBV2,TRBD1,-,TRBJ2-7,14,TGTGCCAGCAGTGACGGGACAGGGGTCTACGAGCAGTACTTC,CASSDGTGVYEQYF
TRBV2,-,few,TRBJ1-1,15,TGTGCCAGCCTGCAGCTTGGACAGCCGAACACTGAAGCTTTCTTT,CASLQLGQPNTEAFF
TRBV28,-,-,TRBJ2-7,15,TGTGCCAGCACCGCGGGGGGACAGGGCTCCTACGAGCAGTACTTC,CASTAGGQGSYEQYF
TRBV10-3,TRBD2,-,TRBJ2-7,14,TGTGCCACCCTCGGGTTGATAGCGGGAGCGGAGCAGTACTTC,CATLGLIAGAEQYF
TRBV30,-,-,TRBJ2-5,15,TGTGCCTGGAGTGGTTTTTTGGACAGACAAGAGACCCAGTACTTC,CAWSGFLDRQETQYF
TRBV5-1,TRBD1,-,TRBJ1-1,16,TGCGCCAGCAGCCCGGGGACAGGGGGGATGAACACTGAAGCTTTCTTT,CASSPGTGGMNTEAFF
TRBV7-6,TRBD1,once,TRBJ2-1,15,TGTGCCAGCAGCATGTGGGGACAGGGATACAATGAGCAGTTCTTC,CASSMWGQGYNEQFF
TRBV7-9,TRBD2,-,TRBJ2-3,15,TGTGCCAGCAGCTTTAGCGGGAGCGGAGCAGATACGCAGTATTTT,CASSFSGSGADTQYF
TRBV2,TRBD2,-,TRBJ2-7,16,TGTGCCAGCAGCTCACTGACTAGCGGGAGTCGCTACGAGCAGTACTTC,CASSSLTSGSRYEQYF
TRBV7-3,-,-,TRBJ2-3,13,TGTGCCAGCAGCCCGGGCCTTGGAGATACGCAGTATTTT,CASSPGLGDTQYF
TRBV7-9,-,-,TRBJ2-1,17,TGTGCCAGCAGCTATATAGGGGGAGGGAGCTCCTACAATGAGCAGTTCTTC,CASSYIGGGSSYNEQFF
TRBV27,-,-,TRBJ2-7,17,TGTGCCAGCAGACCCGGGCCGGGACTTCGGGACTCCTACGAGCAGTACTTC,CASRPGPGLRDSYEQYF
TRBV28,-,-,TRBJ2-7,16,TGTGCCAGCGGACCCATTCTGGGTGGACGGGCGTACGAGCAGTACTTC,CASGPILGGRAYEQYF
TRBV4-1,TRBD2,-,TRBJ2-1,16,TGCGCCAGCAGCCTAGACCGAGCGGGATCCTACAATGAGCAGTTCTTC,CASSLDRAGSYNEQFF
TRBV29-1,-,-,TRBJ2-7,10,TGCAGCGTTGGATCCTACGAGCAGTACTTC,CSVGSYEQYF
TRBV5-1,-,few,TRBJ2-3,13,TGCGCCAGCAGCTTGGTACAGGGAGATACGCAGTATTTT,CASSLVQGDTQYF
TRBV28,TRBD1,-,TRBJ1-2,15,TGTGCCAGCAGTTACCAAATAGGACAGGGGGGTGGCTACACCTTC,CASSYQIGQGGGYTF
TRBV27,-,few,TRBJ1-1,13,TGTGCCAGCGGGTACAGAGTAAACACTGAAGCTTTCTTT,CASGYRVNTEAFF
TRBV30,-,-,TRBJ2-7,14,TGTGCCTGGAGTGTACTAGTCGGTACTGGCGAGCAGTACTTC,CAWSVLVGTGEQYF
TRBV9,TRBD2,few,TRBJ2-5,16,TGTGCCAGCAGCGAGAGGGGACTAGCGGGAGGGGAGACCCAGTACTTC,CASSERGLAGGETQYF